This TCR beta chain was retrieved from a study of graft-versus-host responses after intestinal transplantation. On the study more broadly: Every one of the recipients received anti-thymocyte globulin induction and afterwards took tacrolimus and steroids for around 3 years.

V lost 1 base and J 0 bases, leaving 16 bases between the germline ends. Germline CDR1 LNHDA, CDR2 SQIVND (reference sequence). The CDR3 consists of 17 residues. Assay: immunoSEQ multiplex PCR; the TCRdb copy retains only in-frame clones and omits some. The data show under 30,000 clones, roughly 90% seen once. The sequence came from a human patient who received an intestinal transplant, so some T cells may come from the graft donor. The V gene is TRBV19, the J gene TRBJ2-7; tentative D call: TRBD1 (5 bases). The sample in question was PBMCs, obtained about 41 days after intestinal transplant. The CDR3: CASSIALLRQRSYEQYF. The CDR3 bases are TGTGCCAGTAGTATAGCCCTCCTCCGACAGCGCTCCTACGAGCAGTACTTC.